In this sample, the clone carrying this T cell receptor (beta chain) turned up many times. The antigen is unknown. This CDR3 contains 15 residues. From germline, CDR1 is DFQATT and CDR2 SNEGSKA (reference sequence). The V and J ends lost 0 bases and 3 bases, in that order; junction bases with no gene match: 8. The data were taken from a study of CD8 T cells in ankylosing spondylitis. General observations from the study: Seemingly distinctive of ankylosing spondylitis blood was a TCR beta motif formed by eight highly homologous variants.

MiXCR, run by TCRdb on the 5' RACE reads, gives a single entry per CDR3 protein. The data hold some 330,000 distinct CDR3 sequences, with 7.5% to 9% observed a single time. The sequenced material came from blood, either unsorted or a sorted T cell fraction (not recorded which). V gene TRBV20-1 combines with J gene TRBJ2-7; 7 bases agree with TRBD2. This TCR was recovered from a male donor with ankylosing spondylitis. The CDR3 sequence is CSARDSASGVYEQYF. The CDR3, as DNA: TGCAGTGCTAGAGATTCGGCTAGCGGAGTCTACGAGCAGTACTTC.